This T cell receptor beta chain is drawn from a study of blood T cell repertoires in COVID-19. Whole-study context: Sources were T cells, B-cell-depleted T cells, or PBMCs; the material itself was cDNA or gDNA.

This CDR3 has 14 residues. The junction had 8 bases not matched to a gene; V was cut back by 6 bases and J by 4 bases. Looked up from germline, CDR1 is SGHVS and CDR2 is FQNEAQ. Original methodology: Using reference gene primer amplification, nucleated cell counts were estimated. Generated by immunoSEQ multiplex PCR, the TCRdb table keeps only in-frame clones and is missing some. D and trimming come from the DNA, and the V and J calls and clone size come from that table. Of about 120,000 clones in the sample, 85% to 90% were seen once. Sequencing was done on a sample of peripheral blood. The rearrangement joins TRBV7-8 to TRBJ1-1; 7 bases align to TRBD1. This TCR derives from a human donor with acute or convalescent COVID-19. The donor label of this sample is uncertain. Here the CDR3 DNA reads TGTGCCAGCAGGGACGGGACAGCGGGCACTGAAGCTTTCTTT. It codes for CASRDGTAGTEAFF.